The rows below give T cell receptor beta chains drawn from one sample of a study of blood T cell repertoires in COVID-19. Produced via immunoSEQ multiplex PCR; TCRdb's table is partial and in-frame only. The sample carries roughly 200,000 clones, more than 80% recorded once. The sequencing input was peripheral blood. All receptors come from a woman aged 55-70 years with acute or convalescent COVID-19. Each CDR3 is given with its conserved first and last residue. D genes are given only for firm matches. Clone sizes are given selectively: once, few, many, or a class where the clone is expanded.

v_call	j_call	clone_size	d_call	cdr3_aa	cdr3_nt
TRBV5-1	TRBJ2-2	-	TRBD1	CASRDILQGVGGTGELFF	TGCGCCAGCAGGGATATCCTACAGGGGGTCGGTGGAACCGGGGAGCTGTTTTTT
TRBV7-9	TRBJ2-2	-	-	CASGSANTGELFF	TGTGCCAGCGGAAGCGCGAACACCGGGGAGCTGTTTTTT
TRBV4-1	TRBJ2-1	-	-	CASSQGSSYNEQFF	TGCGCCAGCAGCCAAGGCAGCTCCTACAATGAGCAGTTCTTC
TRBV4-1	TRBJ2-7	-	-	CASSPEVGRVREQYF	TGCGCCAGCAGCCCCGAAGTAGGCAGGGTACGCGAGCAGTACTTC
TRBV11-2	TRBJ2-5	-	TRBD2	CASSYTTMASGRTKTQYF	TGTGCCAGCAGCTACACTACCATGGCTAGCGGGAGGACAAAGACCCAGTACTTC
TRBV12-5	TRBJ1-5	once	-	CASGLGPNQPQHF	TGTGCTAGTGGTTTGGGGCCAAATCAGCCCCAGCATTTT
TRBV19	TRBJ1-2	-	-	CASSFPHTF	TGTGCCAGTAGTTTCCCTCACACCTTC
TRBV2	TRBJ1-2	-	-	CASSEAAVNLYGYTF	TGTGCCAGCAGTGAAGCTGCGGTGAACCTCTATGGCTACACCTTC
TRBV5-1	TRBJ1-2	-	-	CASSLVGDYGYTF	TGCGCCAGCAGCTTGGTTGGAGACTATGGCTACACCTTC
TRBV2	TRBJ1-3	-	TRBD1	CASSDTPVDRGANTIYF	TGTGCCAGCAGTGATACCCCAGTGGACAGGGGTGCAAACACCATATATTTT
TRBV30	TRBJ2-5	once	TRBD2	CAWSGVAGDGKTQYF	TGTGCCTGGAGTGGAGTAGCGGGAGATGGAAAGACCCAGTACTTC
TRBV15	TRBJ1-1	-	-	CATSRGETGLNTEAFF	TGTGCCACCAGCAGAGGGGAAACAGGGTTAAACACTGAAGCTTTCTTT
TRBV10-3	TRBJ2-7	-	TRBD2	CAISERAGLAGVGSSYEQYF	TGTGCCATCAGTGAGAGGGCCGGACTAGCGGGAGTGGGGAGCTCCTACGAGCAGTACTTC
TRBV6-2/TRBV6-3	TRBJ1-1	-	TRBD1	CASSYMGQGATEAFF	TGTGCCAGCAGTTATATGGGACAGGGGGCGACTGAAGCTTTCTTT
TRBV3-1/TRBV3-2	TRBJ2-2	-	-	CASSRGAGELFF	TGTGCCAGCAGCCGGGGCGCCGGGGAGCTGTTTTTT
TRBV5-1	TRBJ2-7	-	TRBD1	CASSLGQGFSYEQYF	TGCGCCAGCAGCTTGGGACAGGGCTTCTCCTACGAGCAGTACTTC
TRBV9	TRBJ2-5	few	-	CASSVGGSTGRETQYF	TGTGCCAGCAGCGTAGGTGGTTCCACCGGGAGAGAGACCCAGTACTTC
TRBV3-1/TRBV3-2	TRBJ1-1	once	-	CASSQDRGAEAFF	TGTGCCAGCAGCCAAGATCGAGGAGCCGAAGCTTTCTTT
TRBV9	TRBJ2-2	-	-	CASSVDSGLGTGELFF	TGTGCCAGCAGCGTAGATTCCGGACTGGGCACCGGGGAGCTGTTTTTT
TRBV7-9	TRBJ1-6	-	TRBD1	CASSQQGGSPLHF	TGTGCCAGCAGCCAACAGGGGGGATCACCCCTCCACTTT
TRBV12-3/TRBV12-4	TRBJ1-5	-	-	CASSLYSNQPQHF	TGTGCCAGCAGTTTGTATAGCAATCAGCCCCAGCATTTT
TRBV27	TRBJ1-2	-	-	CASSRIPLSYDRLYGYTF	TGTGCCAGCAGTCGGATTCCTTTATCCTACGACAGACTCTATGGCTACACCTTC
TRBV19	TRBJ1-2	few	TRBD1	CASSTLNPGTGYGYTF	TGTGCCAGTAGTACCCTCAACCCCGGGACAGGATATGGCTACACCTTC
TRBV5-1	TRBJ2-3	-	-	CASSLVIRDTDTQYF	TGCGCCAGCAGCTTGGTCATCCGGGACACAGATACGCAGTATTTT
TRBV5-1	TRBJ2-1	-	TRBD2	CASSLAGLYSGNEQFF	TGCGCCAGCAGCTTGGCGGGACTATACTCCGGCAATGAGCAGTTCTTC
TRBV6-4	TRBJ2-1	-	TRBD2	CASSDEGGSSYNEQFF	TGTGCCAGCAGTGACGAAGGCGGGAGCTCCTACAATGAGCAGTTCTTC
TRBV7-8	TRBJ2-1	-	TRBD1	CASSSGFQGARLVTSNEQFF	TGTGCCAGCAGCTCTGGCTTCCAGGGGGCGCGACTAGTAACTTCCAATGAGCAGTTCTTC
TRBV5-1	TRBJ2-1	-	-	CASSLSVSGVSYNEQFF	TGCGCCAGCAGCTTAAGCGTATCAGGGGTTTCCTACAATGAGCAGTTCTTC
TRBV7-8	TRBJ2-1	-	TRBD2	CASSLSTGGMGEQFF	TGTGCCAGCAGCTTATCGACGGGAGGTATGGGTGAGCAGTTCTTC
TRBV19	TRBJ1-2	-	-	CASSIQQTYGYTF	TGTGCCAGTAGTATTCAACAGACCTATGGCTACACCTTC
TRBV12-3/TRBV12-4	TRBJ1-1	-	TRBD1	CASSLGTGEAFF	TGTGCCAGCAGTTTGGGGACAGGTGAAGCTTTCTTT
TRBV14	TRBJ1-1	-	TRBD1	CASSHLQGAEAFF	TGTGCCAGCAGCCATCTACAGGGGGCTGAAGCTTTCTTT
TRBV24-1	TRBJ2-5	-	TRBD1	CATSDNGQGGETQYF	TGTGCCACCAGTGATAACGGACAGGGTGGCGAGACCCAGTACTTC
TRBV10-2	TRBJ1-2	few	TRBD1	CASSERTGLNYGYTF	TGCGCCAGCAGTGAACGGACAGGGCTTAACTATGGCTACACCTTC
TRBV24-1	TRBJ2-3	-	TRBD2	CATSDPLAGATDTQYF	TGTGCCACCAGTGATCCTCTAGCGGGAGCCACAGATACGCAGTATTTT
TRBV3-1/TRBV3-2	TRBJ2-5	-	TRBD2	CASSQEGLAGETQYF	TGTGCCAGCAGCCAAGAAGGGCTAGCGGGAGAGACCCAGTACTTC
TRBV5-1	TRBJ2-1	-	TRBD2	CASGTSGSDYNEQFF	TGCGCCAGCGGGACTAGCGGGAGCGACTACAATGAGCAGTTCTTC
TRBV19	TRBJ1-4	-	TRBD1	CASSARTGPNEKLFF	TGTGCCAGTAGTGCCCGGACAGGGCCTAATGAAAAACTGTTTTTT
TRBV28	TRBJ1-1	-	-	CASTSHDTAWAEAFF	TGTGCCAGCACCTCACACGACACCGCCTGGGCTGAAGCTTTCTTT
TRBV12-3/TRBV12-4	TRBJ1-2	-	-	CASSLTGFYTF	TGTGCCAGCAGTCTTACAGGGTTCTACACCTTC
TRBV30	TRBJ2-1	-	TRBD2	CAWSVQAGGVGNEQFF	TGTGCCTGGAGTGTACAAGCGGGAGGCGTTGGGAATGAGCAGTTCTTC
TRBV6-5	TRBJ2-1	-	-	CASSYQWEAPNEQFF	TGTGCCAGCAGTTACCAGTGGGAGGCCCCTAATGAGCAGTTCTTC
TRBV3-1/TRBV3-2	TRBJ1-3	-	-	CASSLGVGGNTIYF	TGTGCCAGCAGCCTAGGGGTGGGCGGAAACACCATATATTTT
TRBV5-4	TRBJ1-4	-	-	CASSLGTADNEKLFF	TGTGCCAGCAGCTTGGGGACAGCGGATAATGAAAAACTGTTTTTT
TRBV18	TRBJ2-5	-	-	CASSLSRTGETQYF	TGTGCCAGCTCTCTTTCCCGGACTGGGGAGACCCAGTACTTC
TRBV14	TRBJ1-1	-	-	CASSQNSNRYTEAFF	TGTGCCAGCAGCCAAAACTCCAACCGATATACTGAAGCTTTCTTT
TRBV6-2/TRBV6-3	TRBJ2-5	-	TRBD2	CASSAPLAGSGETQYF	TGTGCCAGCAGCGCTCCCCTAGCGGGATCGGGGGAGACCCAGTACTTC